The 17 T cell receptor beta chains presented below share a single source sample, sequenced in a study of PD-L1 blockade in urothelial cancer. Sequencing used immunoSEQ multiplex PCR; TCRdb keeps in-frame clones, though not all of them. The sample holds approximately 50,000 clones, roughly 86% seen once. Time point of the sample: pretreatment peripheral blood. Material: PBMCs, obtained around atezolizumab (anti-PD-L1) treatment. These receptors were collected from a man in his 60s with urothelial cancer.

Written as DNA, the CDR3 is TGTGCCAGCAGTTTGGAGGGTGTAAGCAATCAGCCCCAGCATTTT. Encoded protein: CASSLEGVSNQPQHF. The gene calls are TRBV27 and TRBJ1-5; D remains unclear. Germline CDR1 is MNHEY and CDR2 is SMNVEV (reference sequence). The V end lost 3 bases, the J end lost 1 base, and 10 bases lay between the germline ends. The CDR3 sequence is 15 residues long.

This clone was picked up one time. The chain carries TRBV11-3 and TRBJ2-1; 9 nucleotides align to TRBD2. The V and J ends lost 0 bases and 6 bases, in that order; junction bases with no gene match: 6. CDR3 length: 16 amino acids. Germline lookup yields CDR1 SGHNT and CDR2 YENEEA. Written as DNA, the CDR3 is TGTGCCAGCAGCTTAGAGCGCGGGAGGGCCCCCAATGAGCAGTTCTTC. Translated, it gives CASSLERGRAPNEQFF.

CDR3 residues: CAISPGLAFGGELFF. The DNA for the CDR3 is TGTGCCATCAGCCCGGGACTAGCTTTTGGCGGGGAGCTGTTTTTT. V and J are TRBV10-3 and TRBJ2-2; 9 nucleotides align to TRBD2. Trimming removed 6 bases from V and 7 bases from J; junction bases left unmatched: 9. There are 15 residues in the CDR3. Germline V CDR1 and CDR2: ENHRY, SYGVKD.

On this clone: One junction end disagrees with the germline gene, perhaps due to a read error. The CDR3 nucleotides read TGCGCCAGCAGCTACGGCCCTAGCCTTTCCAACAGCGGGGAGCTGTTTTTT. This encodes CASSYGPSLSNSGELFF. The J gene is TRBJ2-2, the V gene TRBV5-1, with D tentatively TRBD2 (5 bases). CDR3 size: 17 residues. CDR1 and CDR2 from the germline V gene are SGHRS and YFSETQ. The full variable domain, completed using reference TRBV5-1 and TRBJ2-2, is KAGVTQTPRYLIKTRGQQVTLSCSPISGHRSVSWYQQTPGQGLQFLFEYFSETQRNKGNFPGRFSGRQFSNSRSEMNVSTLELGDSALYLCASSYGPSLSNSGELFFGEGSRLTVL.

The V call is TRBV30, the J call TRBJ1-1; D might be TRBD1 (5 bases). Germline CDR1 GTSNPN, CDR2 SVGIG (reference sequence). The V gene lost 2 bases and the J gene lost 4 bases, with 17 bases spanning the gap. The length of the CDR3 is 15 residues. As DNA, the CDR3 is TGTGCCTGGAGTCCTACTTCAGGGTTTGGCACTGAAGCTTTCTTT. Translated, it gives CAWSPTSGFGTEAFF.

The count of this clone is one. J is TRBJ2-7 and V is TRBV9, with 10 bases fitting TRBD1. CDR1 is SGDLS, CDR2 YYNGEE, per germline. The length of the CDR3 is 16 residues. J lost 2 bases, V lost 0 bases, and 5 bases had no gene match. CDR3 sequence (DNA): TGTGCCAGCAGCGTAGGGCAGGGACAGGGGACCTACGAGCAGTACTTC. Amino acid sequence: CASSVGQGQGTYEQYF.

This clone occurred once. CDR3 bases: TGCAGCGTTGAAGATCTTGCGGTGGCGGAGACCCAGTACTTC. Amino acid sequence: CSVEDLAVAETQYF. This rearrangement joins TRBV29-1 to TRBJ2-5; D remains ambiguous. CDR3 length: 14 amino acids. In germline, CDR1 is SQVTM, CDR2 ANQGSEA. Trimming shortened V by 0 bases and J by 5 bases, and 13 bases separated the two germline ends.

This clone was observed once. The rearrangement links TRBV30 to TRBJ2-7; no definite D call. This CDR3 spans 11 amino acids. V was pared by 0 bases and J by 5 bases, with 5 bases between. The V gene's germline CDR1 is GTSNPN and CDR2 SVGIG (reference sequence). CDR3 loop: CAWSVADEQYF. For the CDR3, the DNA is TGTGCCTGGAGTGTCGCAGACGAGCAGTACTTC.

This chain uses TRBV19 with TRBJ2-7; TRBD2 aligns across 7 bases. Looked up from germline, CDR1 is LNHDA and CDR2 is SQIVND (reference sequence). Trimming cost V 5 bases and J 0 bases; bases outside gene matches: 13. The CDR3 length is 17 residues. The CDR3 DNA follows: TGTGCCAGTAGTCCCCGCTCTTCTAGCGGTCTCTCCTACGAGCAGTACTTC. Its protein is CASSPRSSSGLSYEQYF.

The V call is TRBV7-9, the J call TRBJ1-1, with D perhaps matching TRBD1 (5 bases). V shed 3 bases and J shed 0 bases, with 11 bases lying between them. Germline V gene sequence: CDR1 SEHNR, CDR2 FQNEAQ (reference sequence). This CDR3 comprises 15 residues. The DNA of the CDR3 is TGTGCCAGCAGCTTGGGCAGGGCAATGAACACTGAAGCTTTCTTT. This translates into CASSLGRAMNTEAFF.

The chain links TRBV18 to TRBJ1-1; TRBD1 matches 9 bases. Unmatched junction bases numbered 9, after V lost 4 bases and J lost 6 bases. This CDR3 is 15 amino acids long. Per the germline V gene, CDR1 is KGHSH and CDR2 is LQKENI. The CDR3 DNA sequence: TGTGCCAGCTCACAAAGGGACAGGGAGGGGGCTGAAGCTTTCTTT. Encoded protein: CASSQRDREGAEAFF. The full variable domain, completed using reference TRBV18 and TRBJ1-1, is NAGVMQNPRHLVRRRGQEARLRCSPMKGHSHVYWYRQLPEEGLKFMVYLQKENIIDESGMPKERFSAEFPKEGPSILRIQQVVRGDSAAYFCASSQRDREGAEAFFGQGTRLTVV.

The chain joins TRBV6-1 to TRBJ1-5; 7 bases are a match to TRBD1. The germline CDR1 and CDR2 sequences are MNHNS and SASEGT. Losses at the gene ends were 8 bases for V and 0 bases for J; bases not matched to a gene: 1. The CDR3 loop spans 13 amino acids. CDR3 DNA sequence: TGTGCCAGCCACAGGGGTAGCAATCAGCCCCAGCATTTT. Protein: CASHRGSNQPQHF.

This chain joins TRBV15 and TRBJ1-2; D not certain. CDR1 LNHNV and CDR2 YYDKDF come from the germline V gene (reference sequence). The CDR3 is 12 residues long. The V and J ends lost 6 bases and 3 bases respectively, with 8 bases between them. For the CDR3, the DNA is TGTGCCACCAGTCTGCGGGACTATGGCTACACCTTC. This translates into CATSLRDYGYTF.

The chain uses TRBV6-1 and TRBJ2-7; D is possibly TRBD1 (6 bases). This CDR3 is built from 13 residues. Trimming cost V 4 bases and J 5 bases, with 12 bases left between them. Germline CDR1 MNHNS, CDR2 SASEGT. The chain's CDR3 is CASSGETGNEQYF. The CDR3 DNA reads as TGTGCCAGCAGTGGAGAGACAGGTAACGAGCAGTACTTC.

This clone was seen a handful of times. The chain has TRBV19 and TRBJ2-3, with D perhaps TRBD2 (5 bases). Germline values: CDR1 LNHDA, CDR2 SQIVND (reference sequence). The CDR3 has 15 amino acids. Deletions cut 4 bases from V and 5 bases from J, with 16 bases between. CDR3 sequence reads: CASSTGLTGQDTQYF. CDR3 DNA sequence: TGTGCCAGTAGTACCGGACTTACTGGCCAAGATACGCAGTATTTT.

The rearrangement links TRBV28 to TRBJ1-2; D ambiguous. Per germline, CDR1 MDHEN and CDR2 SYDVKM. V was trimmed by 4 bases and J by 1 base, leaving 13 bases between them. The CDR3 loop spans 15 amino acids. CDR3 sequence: CASSSTTANNYGYTF. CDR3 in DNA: TGTGCCAGCAGTTCCACCACCGCGAATAACTATGGCTACACCTTC.

The CDR3 bases are TGTGCCAGCAGGCGGGATGTGGGATGGAATGAGCAGTTCTTC. Translated, it gives CASRRDVGWNEQFF. The chain carries TRBV2 and TRBJ2-1, with D maybe TRBD2 (6 bases). Trimming shortened V by 6 bases and J by 7 bases, and 16 bases separated the two germline ends. Looked up from germline, CDR1 is SNHLY and CDR2 is FYNNEI. The CDR3 has 14 amino acids.